This entry lists 28 T cell receptor beta chains sequenced from one sample in a study of cytotoxic CD8 clonotypes in ibrutinib-treated CLL. Clones were sequenced by immunoSEQ multiplex PCR, and TCRdb holds only the in-frame ones, with some missing. The sample contains fewer than 400,000 clones, approximately 67% of which appear only once. The starting material was PBMCs, obtained after 36 months of ibrutinib treatment. These receptors originate from a human donor with chronic lymphocytic leukemia.

In DNA form, the CDR3 reads TGTGCCAGCAGTCCAGGGCACGAGCAGTACTTC. This encodes CASSPGHEQYF. The chain combines TRBV28 with TRBJ2-7; the D gene is possibly TRBD1 (5 bases). V lost 5 bases to trimming and J lost 5 bases, with 7 bases between them. The CDR3 loop spans 11 amino acids. Germline CDR1 and CDR2: MDHEN and SYDVKM.

V and J are TRBV2 and TRBJ2-1; D not certain. The germline V gene has CDR1 SNHLY and CDR2 FYNNEI. The length of the CDR3 is 17 residues. Deletions cut 2 bases from V and 6 bases from J, with 20 bases between. The CDR3 region is CASSEFVNLNIRNEQFF. DNA of the CDR3: TGTGCCAGCAGTGAATTCGTAAATCTCAACATACGCAATGAGCAGTTCTTC. Variable domain in full (rest from reference TRBV2 and TRBJ2-1): EPEVTQTPSHQVTQMGQEVILRCVPISNHLYFYWYRQILGQKVEFLVSFYNNEISEKSEIFDDQFSVERPDGSNFTLKIRSTKLEDSAMYFCASSEFVNLNIRNEQFFGPGTRLTVL.

J is TRBJ1-2 and V is TRBV5-1, with 10 bases aligning to TRBD1. From germline, CDR1 is SGHRS and CDR2 YFSETQ. The J segment lost 2 bases and the V segment lost 5 bases, leaving 9 bases of the junction unmatched. The CDR3 totals 16 residues. CDR3 DNA: TGCGCCAGCAGTCCCGGGACAGGGGCCCCAAACTATGGCTACACCTTC. Encoded protein: CASSPGTGAPNYGYTF.

This clone turned up a few times. The genes are TRBV4-2 and TRBJ1-1; D gene uncertain. The CDR3 consists of 15 residues. V lost 0 bases, J lost 0 bases, and 8 bases lay in between. Per germline, CDR1 LGHNA and CDR2 YNFKEQ. CDR3 amino acids: CASSQEVVMNTEAFF. CDR3 DNA sequence: TGTGCCAGCAGCCAAGAAGTTGTCATGAACACTGAAGCTTTCTTT.

This clone appeared a single time. This chain connects TRBV6-5 to TRBJ2-5, with 12 bases lining up with TRBD1. Germline assignment: CDR1 MNHEY and CDR2 SVGAGI. The trim removed 6 bases at V and 5 bases at J, leaving 4 bases unmatched. The CDR3 runs 14 residues. CDR3 sequence reads: CASSRGQGAETQYF. As DNA, the CDR3 is TGTGCCAGCAGCCGGGGACAGGGGGCCGAGACCCAGTACTTC.

CDR3 in DNA: TGTGCCAGCAGCTTAGCGGGACTAGCGGGGAGCCGCACAGATACGCAGTATTTT. Translation gives CASSLAGLAGSRTDTQYF. The V and J genes are TRBV7-2 and TRBJ2-3, with TRBD2 identical over 13 bases. Germline CDR1 is SGHTA and CDR2 is FQGNSA. After removal of 0 bases from V and 1 base from J, the junction contained 4 bases not matched to a gene. This CDR3 is 18 amino acids long.

CDR3 amino acids: CASSPRLAGGYNEQFF. The CDR3 nucleotides are TGTGCCAGTAGTCCAAGACTAGCGGGAGGCTACAATGAGCAGTTCTTC. V is TRBV19 and J is TRBJ2-1, with 13 bases that match TRBD2. Germline V lookup: CDR1 LNHDA, CDR2 SQIVND (reference sequence). The CDR3 length is 16 residues. V gave up 5 bases and J gave up 3 bases; unmatched junction bases: 4.

This clone was seen a few times. J is TRBJ1-6 and V is TRBV9; D uncertain. Germline V gene sequence: CDR1 SGDLS, CDR2 YYNGEE. With 4 bases removed from V and 10 bases from J, the gap between germline ends came to 12 bases. This CDR3 contains 13 residues. CDR3 residues: CASSSEAGSPLHF. CDR3 in DNA: TGTGCCAGCAGCTCCGAGGCGGGGTCACCCCTCCACTTT.

The chain combines TRBV2 with TRBJ1-1, with a tentative D call TRBD1 (5 bases). There are 16 residues in the CDR3. CDR1 is SNHLY and CDR2 is FYNNEI in the germline V gene. With 5 bases removed from V and 3 bases from J, the gap between germline ends came to 19 bases. The CDR3 protein is CASSPLTGRWDTEAFF. For the CDR3, the DNA is TGTGCCAGCAGTCCCCTCACGGGGCGTTGGGACACTGAAGCTTTCTTT.

The chain joins TRBV7-2 to TRBJ1-2; no clear D. CDR1 SGHTA and CDR2 FQGNSA come from the germline V gene. This CDR3 has 15 residues. Trimming took off 0 bases at V and 7 bases at J, with 15 bases between the two ends. CDR3 amino acids: CASSLAGGQVPGYTF. The CDR3 DNA reads TGTGCCAGCAGCTTAGCTGGAGGGCAGGTGCCTGGCTACACCTTC.

The V and J genes are TRBV5-4 and TRBJ2-5; 10 positions agree with TRBD2. The CDR3 covers 18 residues. Germline CDR1 and CDR2: SGHNT and YYREEE (reference sequence). The trim removed 0 bases at V and 4 bases at J, leaving 12 bases unmatched. The CDR3 loop is CASSLGLAGVSKGETQYF. Written as DNA, the CDR3 is TGTGCCAGCAGCTTGGGGCTAGCGGGAGTCTCGAAAGGAGAGACCCAGTACTTC.

V gene TRBV10-3 combines with J gene TRBJ2-7, with 8 bases aligning to TRBD1. The V gene's germline CDR1 is ENHRY and CDR2 SYGVKD. Trimming removed 11 bases from V and 2 bases from J; junction bases left unmatched: 14. The CDR3 contains 15 residues. The CDR3 bases are TGTGCCGCAGGACAGGGACTCAATAATGCCTACGAGCAGTACTTC. It translates to CAAGQGLNNAYEQYF.

This chain links TRBV5-1 with TRBJ1-2; no definite D call. CDR1 and CDR2 (germline): SGHRS, YFSETQ. This CDR3 comprises 12 residues. The V gene lost 2 bases and the J gene lost 8 bases, with 10 bases spanning the gap. The CDR3 is CASSFSVRGYTF. The CDR3 DNA reads TGCGCCAGCAGCTTCTCGGTGAGGGGCTACACCTTC.

The chain recombines TRBV11-2 with TRBJ2-5, with 10 nucleotides matching TRBD1. This CDR3 contains 17 residues. V was clipped by 1 base and J by 0 bases; unmatched bases: 5. CDR1 and CDR2 (germline): SGHAT, FQNNGV. In nucleotides, the CDR3 is TGTGCCAGCAGCTTAGGCCCGGGACAGGGGAACCAAGAGACCCAGTACTTC. Its protein product is CASSLGPGQGNQETQYF.

V and J are TRBV29-1 and TRBJ2-1; D possibly uses TRBD1 or TRBD2 (5 bases each). The germline V gene encodes CDR1 SQVTM and CDR2 ANQGSEA. Trimming took off 8 bases at V and 4 bases at J, with 18 bases between the two ends. CDR3 length: 14 residues. The chain's CDR3 is CSLSGQGRYNEQFF. CDR3 nucleotide sequence: TGCAGCCTCTCGGGGCAGGGCCGATACAATGAGCAGTTCTTC.

The chain joins TRBV7-9 to TRBJ1-6; 8 bases map to TRBD1. The junction had 11 bases not matched to a gene; V was cut back by 1 base and J by 9 bases. From germline, CDR1 is SEHNR and CDR2 FQNEAQ (reference sequence). The CDR3 extends over 17 amino acids. CDR3 sequence (DNA): TGTGCCAGCAGCTTAGGAATGTCCGGGACAGGAGGTTCACCCCTCCACTTT. Amino acid sequence: CASSLGMSGTGGSPLHF. The complete variable domain, with remaining parts taken from reference TRBV7-9 and TRBJ1-6, reads DTGVSQNPRHKITKRGQNVTFRCDPISEHNRLYWYRQTLGQGPEFLTYFQNEAQLEKSRLLSDRFSAERPKGSFSTLEIQRTEQGDSAMYLCASSLGMSGTGGSPLHFGNGTRLTVT.

In this sample, this clone turned up a few times. The rearrangement joins TRBV6-5 to TRBJ2-7; TRBD2 aligns across 10 bases. Germline V gives CDR1 MNHEY, CDR2 SVGAGI. Germline trimming cut 7 bases from V and 4 bases from J; bases unmatched to any gene: 4. The length of the CDR3 is 13 residues. CDR3 in DNA: TGTGCCAGCATACCAGCGGGGGGGTACGAGCAGTACTTC. Protein sequence: CASIPAGGYEQYF.

This clone was detected a few times. The J gene is TRBJ1-5, the V gene TRBV6-5; no clear D. The CDR3 has 14 residues. V shed 5 bases and J shed 4 bases, with 12 bases lying between them. Germline CDR1 and CDR2: MNHEY and SVGAGI. CDR3 in amino acids: CASSPDLWNQPQHF. The CDR3 DNA is TGTGCCAGCAGTCCGGATCTATGGAATCAGCCCCAGCATTTT.

The V call is TRBV6-5, the J call TRBJ1-2, with D uncertain. Germline assignment: CDR1 MNHEY and CDR2 SVGAGI. V lost 0 bases and J 6 bases, leaving 8 bases between the germline ends. CDR3 length equals 13 residues. CDR3 sequence reads: CASSYSAADGYTF. CDR3 bases: TGTGCCAGCAGTTACTCGGCCGCCGATGGCTACACCTTC.

The chain joins TRBV18 to TRBJ2-7, with D perhaps TRBD1 (5 bases). Between the trimmed V and J ends, which lost 2 bases and 3 bases, there was a span of 11 bases. The CDR3 covers 14 residues. CDR1 and CDR2 from the germline V gene are KGHSH and LQKENI. The CDR3 nucleotides are TGTGCCAGCTCACCATCAGGGATCAGCTACGAGCAGTACTTC. It yields the protein CASSPSGISYEQYF.

This clone occurred a few times. This chain links TRBV27 with TRBJ2-7; D unclear. Germline CDR1 is MNHEY and CDR2 is SMNVEV (reference sequence). CDR3 length: 15 residues. V dropped 0 bases and J dropped 0 bases, with 9 bases sitting between them. CDR3 protein: CASSLSGGFSYEQYF. The CDR3 region has the DNA TGTGCCAGCAGTTTATCGGGCGGATTCTCCTACGAGCAGTACTTC.

V usage is TRBV11-2 and J usage is TRBJ2-7; 10 bases are shared with TRBD1. Germline CDR1 and CDR2: SGHAT and FQNNGV. This CDR3 has 15 amino acids. V shed 2 bases, J shed 4 bases, and the junction held 5 bases outside the gene matches. The CDR3 reads CASSLSGTGVYEQYF. For the CDR3, the DNA is TGTGCCAGCAGCTTATCGGGGACAGGGGTGTACGAGCAGTACTTC.

The J gene is TRBJ2-5, the V gene TRBV7-9; 7 bases fit TRBD1. CDR1 is SEHNR and CDR2 is FQNEAQ in the germline V gene (reference sequence). V lost 5 bases, J lost 5 bases, and 8 bases stayed unmatched. The CDR3 covers 14 residues. CDR3 protein: CASSQTGLGETQYF. In DNA, the CDR3 is TGTGCCAGCAGCCAGACAGGGTTGGGGGAGACCCAGTACTTC.

The V and J genes are TRBV27 and TRBJ2-7; 9 bases are shared with TRBD1. CDR1 and CDR2 from the germline V gene are MNHEY and SMNVEV (reference sequence). The CDR3 totals 13 residues. V trimming: 6 bases; J trimming: 5 bases; junction bases outside the gene matches: 5. In DNA form, the CDR3 reads TGTGCCAGCAGACACAGGGGGCGCAACGAGCAGTACTTC. Translating gives CASRHRGRNEQYF.

The chain has TRBV5-1 and TRBJ1-1; perhaps TRBD1 as D (5 bases). V was cut by 0 bases and J by 7 bases, with 13 bases left in between. The length of the CDR3 is 14 residues. CDR1 SGHRS and CDR2 YFSETQ come from the germline V gene. The CDR3 region is CASSLAAGYDEAFF. CDR3 bases: TGCGCCAGCAGCTTGGCGGCAGGGTACGATGAAGCTTTCTTT. The full variable domain, its missing parts supplied by reference TRBV5-1 and TRBJ1-1, is KAGVTQTPRYLIKTRGQQVTLSCSPISGHRSVSWYQQTPGQGLQFLFEYFSETQRNKGNFPGRFSGRQFSNSRSEMNVSTLELGDSALYLCASSLAAGYDEAFFGQGTRLTVV.

The chain has TRBV7-8 and TRBJ2-3; D remains ambiguous. Germline-derived CDR1 and CDR2 are SGHVS and FQNEAQ. V shed 2 bases and J shed 6 bases, with 6 bases lying between them. CDR3 size: 12 residues. DNA for the CDR3: TGTGCCAGCAGCTTACTCGGTGATACGCAGTATTTT. Protein sequence: CASSLLGDTQYF.

The CDR3 protein is CASSPRGGDNEQFF. CDR3 nucleotide sequence: TGTGCCAGCTCTCCCCGGGGGGGGGACAATGAGCAGTTCTTC. This chain connects TRBV6-5 to TRBJ2-1, with TRBD2 identical over 8 bases. The CDR3 runs 14 residues. Germline lookup yields CDR1 MNHEY and CDR2 SVGAGI. V lost 8 bases, J lost 5 bases, and 8 bases stayed unmatched.

This rearrangement joins TRBV7-2 to TRBJ2-5; 9 nucleotides align to TRBD2. This CDR3 region has 17 residues. Germline V lookup: CDR1 SGHTA, CDR2 FQGNSA. With V trimmed by 6 bases and J by 4 bases, 15 bases remained unmatched. The CDR3 reads CASSQGLGGGARETQYF. In nucleotides, the CDR3 is TGTGCCAGCAGTCAAGGGCTCGGCGGGGGGGCCCGAGAGACCCAGTACTTC. Full variable domain (outside the CDR3, taken from reference TRBV7-2 and TRBJ2-5): GAGVSQSPSNKVTEKGKDVELRCDPISGHTALYWYRQSLGQGLEFLIYFQGNSAPDKSGLPSDRFSAERTGGSVSTLTIQRTQQEDSAVYLCASSQGLGGGARETQYFGPGTRLLVL.